This is a list of T cell receptor delta chains from one sample in a study of Vδ1+ human thymocytes. TCRdb fed the multiplex PCR reads into CATT to redo clone calling. Among 45,000 to 75,000 delta-chain clones listed, roughly 15% were seen once. The sequenced material came from Vdelta1+ gamma-delta thymocytes from the thymus. The receptors were sampled from a girl less than two years old who had congenital heart surgery. CDR3s leave out the opening cysteine and the closing phenylalanine or tryptophan. Fields, in order: J gene, V gene, CDR3 protein.

>TRDJ1|TRDV1
ALGYPPYLGDYTDKLI
>TRDJ1|TRDV1
ALGELRPLHDLGGTDKLI
>TRDJ1|TRDV1
ALGDPRAFLLRMVTDKLI
>TRDJ1|TRDV1
ALGERPWGIEYTDKLI
>TRDJ1|TRDV1
ALGELGIILPPPGGPYTDKLT
>TRDJ1|TRDV1
ALGAPASGHTDKLI
>TRDJ1|TRDV2
ACATNISWGIRVSLLDKLI
>TRDJ1|TRDV1
ALGKIGARPAYTDKLI
>TRDJ1|TRDV2
ACDTSRGIHKLI
>TRDJ1|TRDV1
ALGPSPLPTDWGIRADKLI
>TRDJ1|TRDV1
ALGELSRGPVTGGTHLYTDKLI
>TRDJ1|TRDV1
ALGECPFWGSDKPI
>TRDJ1|TRDV1
ALGELVNEGIPSLTDKLI
>TRDJ1|TRDV1
ALGELGTPTGNINWGRYYTDKLI
>TRDJ1|TRDV2
ACDTEALIRGILYMYTDKLI
>TRDJ1|TRDV1
ALGPRAKAFLIVGDTKLI
>TRDJ1|TRDV1
ALLLLQVGSKLI
>TRDJ1|TRDV1
ALGEPTGLGARYTDKLI
>TRDJ1|TRDV1
ALGPGGTRTEYWGRHTDKLI
>TRDJ1|TRDV1
ALGVPHSLSCTGGQNTDKLI
>TRDJ1|TRDV1
ALGDPGLPIRLGVQYTDKLI
>TRDJ1|TRDV1
ALGEILHWGTRYTDKLI
>TRDJ1|TRDV1
ALGAPVRGHLGDLYTDKLI
>TRDJ1|TRDV1
ALGELDRVLAFVTDKLI
>TRDJ1|TRDV1
ALREPGLKSGFKDDDTDKLI